What follows describes a single TCR beta chain. Antigen unknown. The sample belongs to a study of identifying expanded T cells in peripheral blood. From germline, CDR1 is LNHDA and CDR2 SQIVND (reference sequence). J lost 3 bases, V lost 5 bases, and 7 bases had no gene match. The CDR3 consists of 15 residues. The table came from immunoSEQ multiplex PCR; TCRdb's copy has only in-frame clones and leaves some out. The sample has under 95,000 clones, about 91% seen once. Study-wide results and limits: Variance in clone template counts between approximately two-week samples significantly increased with total template count across all healthy donors.

Sequencing was done on a sample of blood. The chain links TRBV19 to TRBJ2-7; TRBD1 matches 10 bases. The clonotype comes from a person between 18 and 75 years old in good health. CDR3 in DNA: TGTGCCAGTAGTGCCTCCGGGACAGGGGACTACGAGCAGTACTTC. Encoded protein: CASSASGTGDYEQYF.